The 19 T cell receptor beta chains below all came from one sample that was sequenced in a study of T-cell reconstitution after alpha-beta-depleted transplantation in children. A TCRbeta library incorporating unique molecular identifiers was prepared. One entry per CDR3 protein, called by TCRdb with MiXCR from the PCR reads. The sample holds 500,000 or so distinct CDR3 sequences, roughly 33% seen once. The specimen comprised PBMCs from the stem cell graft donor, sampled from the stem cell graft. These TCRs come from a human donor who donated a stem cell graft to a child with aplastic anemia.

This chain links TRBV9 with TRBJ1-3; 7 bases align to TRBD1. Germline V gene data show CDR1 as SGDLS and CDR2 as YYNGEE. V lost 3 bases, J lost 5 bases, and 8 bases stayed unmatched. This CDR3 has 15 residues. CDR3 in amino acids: CASSAQGEARNTIYF. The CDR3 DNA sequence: TGTGCCAGCAGCGCCCAGGGGGAGGCAAGAAACACCATATATTTT.

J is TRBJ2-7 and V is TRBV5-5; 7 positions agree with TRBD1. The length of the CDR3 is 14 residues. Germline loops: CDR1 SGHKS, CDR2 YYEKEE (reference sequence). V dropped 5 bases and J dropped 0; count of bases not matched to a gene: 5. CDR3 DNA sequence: TGTGCCAGCAGGGCAGGGGGTAGCTCCTACGAGCAGTACGTC. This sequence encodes CASRAGGSSYEQYV.

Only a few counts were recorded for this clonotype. As DNA, the CDR3 is TGTGCCAGCAGCTTACAGGCGACTGGGGCCAACGTCCTGACTTTC. Amino acid sequence: CASSLQATGANVLTF. The chain combines TRBV7-9 with TRBJ2-6; D not resolved. Trimming shortened V by 2 bases and J by 2 bases, and 7 bases separated the two germline ends. Germline CDR1 is SEHNR and CDR2 is FQNEAQ (reference sequence). This CDR3 has 15 amino acids.

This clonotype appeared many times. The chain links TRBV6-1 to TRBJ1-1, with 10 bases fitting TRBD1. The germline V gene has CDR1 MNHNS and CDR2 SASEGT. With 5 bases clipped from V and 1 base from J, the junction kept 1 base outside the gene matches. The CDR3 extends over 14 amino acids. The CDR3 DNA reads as TGTGCCAGCAGTCGGACAGGGGGGAACACTGAAGCTTTCTTT. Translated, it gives CASSRTGGNTEAFF.

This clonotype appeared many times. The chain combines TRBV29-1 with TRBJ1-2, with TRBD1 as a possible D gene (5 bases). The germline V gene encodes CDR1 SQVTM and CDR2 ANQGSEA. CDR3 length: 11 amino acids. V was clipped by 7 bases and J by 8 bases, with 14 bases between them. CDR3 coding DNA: TGCAGCGCCCAAGGGGTGTGGGGCTACACCTTC. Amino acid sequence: CSAQGVWGYTF.

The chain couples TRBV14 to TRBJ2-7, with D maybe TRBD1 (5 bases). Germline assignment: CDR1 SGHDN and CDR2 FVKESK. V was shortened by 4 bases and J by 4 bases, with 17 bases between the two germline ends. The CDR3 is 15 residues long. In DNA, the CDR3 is TGTGCCAGCAGCCGGCGGACAACTCTGGAGTACGAGCAGTACTTC. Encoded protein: CASSRRTTLEYEQYF.

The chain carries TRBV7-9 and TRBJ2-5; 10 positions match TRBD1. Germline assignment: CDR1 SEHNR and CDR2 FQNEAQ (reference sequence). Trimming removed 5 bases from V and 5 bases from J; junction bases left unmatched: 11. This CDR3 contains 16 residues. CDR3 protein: CASSIPDRGIQETQYF. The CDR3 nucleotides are TGTGCCAGCAGCATCCCGGACAGGGGGATACAGGAGACCCAGTACTTC. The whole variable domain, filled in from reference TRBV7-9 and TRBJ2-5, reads DTGVSQNPRHKITKRGQNVTFRCDPISEHNRLYWYRQTLGQGPEFLTYFQNEAQLEKSRLLSDRFSAERPKGSFSTLEIQRTEQGDSAMYLCASSIPDRGIQETQYFGPGTRLLVL.

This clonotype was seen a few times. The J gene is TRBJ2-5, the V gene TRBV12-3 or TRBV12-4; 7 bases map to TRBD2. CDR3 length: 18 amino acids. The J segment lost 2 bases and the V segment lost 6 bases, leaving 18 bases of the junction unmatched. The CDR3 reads CASSPVRGAGANQETQYF. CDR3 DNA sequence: TGTGCCAGCAGCCCCGTAAGAGGTGCGGGAGCCAATCAAGAGACCCAGTACTTC.

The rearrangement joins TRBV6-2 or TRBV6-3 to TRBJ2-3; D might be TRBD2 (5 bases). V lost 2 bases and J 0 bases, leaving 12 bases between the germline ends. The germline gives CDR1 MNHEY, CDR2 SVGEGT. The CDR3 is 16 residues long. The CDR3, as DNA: TGTGCCAGCAGTTACGGGTCGGGGTTTAGCACAGATACGCAGTATTTT. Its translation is CASSYGSGFSTDTQYF.

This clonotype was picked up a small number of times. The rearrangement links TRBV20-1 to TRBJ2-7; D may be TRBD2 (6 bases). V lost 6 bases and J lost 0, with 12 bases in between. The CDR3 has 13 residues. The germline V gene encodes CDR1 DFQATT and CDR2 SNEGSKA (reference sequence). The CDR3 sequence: CSAPGTLSYEQYF. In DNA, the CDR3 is TGCAGTGCGCCCGGGACTCTCTCCTACGAGCAGTACTTC.

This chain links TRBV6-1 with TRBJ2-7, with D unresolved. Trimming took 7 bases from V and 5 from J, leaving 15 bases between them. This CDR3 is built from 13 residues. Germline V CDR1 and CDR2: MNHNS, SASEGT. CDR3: CASKNLVLHEQYF. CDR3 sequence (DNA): TGTGCCAGCAAGAACCTCGTCCTCCACGAGCAGTACTTC.

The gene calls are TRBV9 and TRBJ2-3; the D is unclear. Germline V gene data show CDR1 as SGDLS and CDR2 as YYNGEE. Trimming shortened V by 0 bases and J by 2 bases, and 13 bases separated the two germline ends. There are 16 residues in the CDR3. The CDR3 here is CASSVEWSPLTDTQYF. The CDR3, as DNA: TGTGCCAGCAGCGTAGAGTGGAGCCCACTCACAGATACGCAGTATTTT.

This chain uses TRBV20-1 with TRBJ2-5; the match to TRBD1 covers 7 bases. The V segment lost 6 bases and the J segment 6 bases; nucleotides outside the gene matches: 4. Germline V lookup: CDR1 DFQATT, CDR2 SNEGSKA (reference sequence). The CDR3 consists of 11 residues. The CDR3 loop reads CSAGDRKTQYF. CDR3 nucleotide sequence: TGCAGTGCCGGGGACAGAAAGACCCAGTACTTC.

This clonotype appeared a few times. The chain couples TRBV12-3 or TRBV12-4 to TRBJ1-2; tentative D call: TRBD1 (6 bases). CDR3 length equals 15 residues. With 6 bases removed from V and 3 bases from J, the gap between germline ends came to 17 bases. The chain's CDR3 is CASRPETGTHYGYTF. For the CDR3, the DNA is TGTGCCAGCAGGCCCGAGACCGGGACACACTATGGCTACACCTTC.

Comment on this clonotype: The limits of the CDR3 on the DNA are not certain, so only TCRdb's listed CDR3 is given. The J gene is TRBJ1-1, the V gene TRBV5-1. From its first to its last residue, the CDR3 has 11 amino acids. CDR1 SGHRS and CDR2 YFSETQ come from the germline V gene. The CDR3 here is CASILGTEAFF.

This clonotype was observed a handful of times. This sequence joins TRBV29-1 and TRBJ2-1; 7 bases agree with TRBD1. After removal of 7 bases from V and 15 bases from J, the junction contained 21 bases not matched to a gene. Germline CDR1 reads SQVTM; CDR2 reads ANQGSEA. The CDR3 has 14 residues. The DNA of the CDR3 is TGCAGCGCGTCGCCCGGGACAGCCTTCGGGGTCAGGTTCTTC. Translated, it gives CSASPGTAFGVRFF.

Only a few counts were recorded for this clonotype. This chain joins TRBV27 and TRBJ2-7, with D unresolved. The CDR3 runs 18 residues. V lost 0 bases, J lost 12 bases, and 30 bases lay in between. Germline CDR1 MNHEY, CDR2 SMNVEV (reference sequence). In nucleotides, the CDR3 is TGTGCCAGCAGTTTATCGATATCCGGCAGTCGTACGGACGGTCGGCGGTACTTC. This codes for CASSLSISGSRTDGRRYF.

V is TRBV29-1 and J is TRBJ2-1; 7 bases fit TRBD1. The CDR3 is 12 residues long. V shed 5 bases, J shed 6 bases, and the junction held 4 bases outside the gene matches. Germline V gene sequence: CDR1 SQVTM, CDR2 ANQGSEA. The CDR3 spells CSVTEGANEQFF. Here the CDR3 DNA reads TGCAGCGTTACAGAGGGGGCCAATGAGCAGTTCTTC.

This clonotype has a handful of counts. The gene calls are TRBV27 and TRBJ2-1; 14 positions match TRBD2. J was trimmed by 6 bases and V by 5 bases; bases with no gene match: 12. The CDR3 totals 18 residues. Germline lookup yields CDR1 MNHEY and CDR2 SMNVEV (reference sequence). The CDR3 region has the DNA TGTGCCAGCAGTCCAATAGGGGTGACTAGCGGGAGGGCCAATGAGCAGTTCTTC. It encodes CASSPIGVTSGRANEQFF.